Below, one T cell receptor beta chain is given with its context. The length of the CDR3 is 15 residues. Per germline, CDR1 LGHNA and CDR2 YSLEER. Trimming took 1 base from V and 3 from J; bases not matched to a gene: 6. This record comes from a study of blood T cell repertoires in COVID-19. The wider study: The study drew acute and convalescent COVID-19 samples from the United States, Italy and Spain. The analysed material was cDNA or gDNA that came from T cells, B-cell-depleted T cells, or PBMCs.

Study processing details: Reference gene primer amplification gave estimated nucleated cell counts. This table comes from immunoSEQ multiplex PCR, and its TCRdb copy is limited to in-frame clones, with some not included. That table is the source of V, J and clone size, and D and trimming were worked out from the DNA. The sample yields about 74,000 clones, more than 90% seen once. Specimen: peripheral blood. This receptor was obtained from a human donor in a cohort sampled during active COVID-19. The genes are TRBV4-3 and TRBJ2-7, with 7 bases aligning to TRBD2. The CDR3 nucleotides are TGCGCCAGCAGCCAAGGGGAGCGGGGCGTCTACGAGCAGTACTTC. This sequence encodes CASSQGERGVYEQYF.